This T cell receptor (beta chain) comes out of a study of cytomegalovirus exposure and HLA in healthy donors. Background on the study: The 120 validation repertoires were produced on the same platform as the roughly 700 repertoires of the first cohort. This was reported in a later analysis.

Notes on the study in general: According to the study, 150 to 200 TCR beta chains were cytomegalovirus-associated.

This CDR3 contains 15 residues. Germline V lookup: CDR1 SGHKS, CDR2 YYEKEE (reference sequence). Losses at the gene ends were 2 bases for V and 2 bases for J; bases not matched to a gene: 6. The table came from immunoSEQ multiplex PCR; TCRdb's copy has only in-frame clones and leaves some out. The sample contains about 120,000 clones, approximately 88% of which appear only once. In the case of this clone: The antigen remains undetermined.

Specimen: PBMCs. The chain is built from TRBV5-5 and TRBJ2-7; 8 bases are shared with TRBD2. The clonotype comes from a man aged 18 to 29 in good health and CMV-seronegative. The CDR3 DNA reads as TGTGCCAGCAGCTTTCGCGGGGGGCTTACCTACGAGCAGTACTTC. This translates into CASSFRGGLTYEQYF.